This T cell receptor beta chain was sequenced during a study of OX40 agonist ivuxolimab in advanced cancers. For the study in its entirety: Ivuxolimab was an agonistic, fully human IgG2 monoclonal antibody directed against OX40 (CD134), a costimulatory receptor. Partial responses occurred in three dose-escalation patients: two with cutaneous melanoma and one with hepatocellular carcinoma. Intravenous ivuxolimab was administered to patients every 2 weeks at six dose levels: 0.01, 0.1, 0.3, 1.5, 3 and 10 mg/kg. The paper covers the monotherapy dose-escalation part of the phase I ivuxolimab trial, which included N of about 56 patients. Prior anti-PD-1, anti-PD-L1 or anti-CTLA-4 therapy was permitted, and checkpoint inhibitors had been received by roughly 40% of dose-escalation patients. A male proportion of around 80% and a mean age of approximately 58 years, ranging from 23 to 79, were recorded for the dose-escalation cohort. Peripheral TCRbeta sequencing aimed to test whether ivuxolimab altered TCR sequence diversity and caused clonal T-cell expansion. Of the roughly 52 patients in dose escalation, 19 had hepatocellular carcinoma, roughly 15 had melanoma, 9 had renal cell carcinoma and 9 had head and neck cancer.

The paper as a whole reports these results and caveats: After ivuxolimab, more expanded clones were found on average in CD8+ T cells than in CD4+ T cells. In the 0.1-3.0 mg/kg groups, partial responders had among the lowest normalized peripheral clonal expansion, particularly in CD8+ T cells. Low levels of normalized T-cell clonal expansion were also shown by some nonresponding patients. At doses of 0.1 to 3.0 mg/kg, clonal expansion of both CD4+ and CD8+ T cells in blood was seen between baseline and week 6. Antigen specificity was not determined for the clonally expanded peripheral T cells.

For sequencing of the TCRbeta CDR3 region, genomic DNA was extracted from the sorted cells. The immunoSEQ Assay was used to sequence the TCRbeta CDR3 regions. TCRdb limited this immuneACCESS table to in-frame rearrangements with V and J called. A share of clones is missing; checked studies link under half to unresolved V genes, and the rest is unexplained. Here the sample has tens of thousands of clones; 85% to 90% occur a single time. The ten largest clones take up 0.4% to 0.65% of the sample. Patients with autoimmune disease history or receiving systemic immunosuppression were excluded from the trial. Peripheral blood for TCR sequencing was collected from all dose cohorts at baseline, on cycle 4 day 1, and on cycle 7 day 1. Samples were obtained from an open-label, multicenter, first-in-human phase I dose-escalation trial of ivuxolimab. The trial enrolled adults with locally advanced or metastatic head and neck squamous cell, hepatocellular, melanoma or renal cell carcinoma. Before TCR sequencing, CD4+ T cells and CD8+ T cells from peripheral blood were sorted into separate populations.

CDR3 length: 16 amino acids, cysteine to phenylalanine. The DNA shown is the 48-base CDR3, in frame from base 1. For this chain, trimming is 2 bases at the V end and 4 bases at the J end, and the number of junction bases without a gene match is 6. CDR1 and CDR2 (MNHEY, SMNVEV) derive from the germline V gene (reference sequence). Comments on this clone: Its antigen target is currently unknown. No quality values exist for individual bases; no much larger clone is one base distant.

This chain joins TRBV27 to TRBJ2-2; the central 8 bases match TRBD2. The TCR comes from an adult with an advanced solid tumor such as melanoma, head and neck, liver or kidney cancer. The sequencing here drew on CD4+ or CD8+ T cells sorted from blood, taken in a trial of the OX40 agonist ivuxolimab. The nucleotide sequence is TGTGCCAGCAGTTTACTCGGGAGGGTTGTCACCGGGGAGCTGTTTTTT. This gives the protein CASSLLGRVVTGELFF.